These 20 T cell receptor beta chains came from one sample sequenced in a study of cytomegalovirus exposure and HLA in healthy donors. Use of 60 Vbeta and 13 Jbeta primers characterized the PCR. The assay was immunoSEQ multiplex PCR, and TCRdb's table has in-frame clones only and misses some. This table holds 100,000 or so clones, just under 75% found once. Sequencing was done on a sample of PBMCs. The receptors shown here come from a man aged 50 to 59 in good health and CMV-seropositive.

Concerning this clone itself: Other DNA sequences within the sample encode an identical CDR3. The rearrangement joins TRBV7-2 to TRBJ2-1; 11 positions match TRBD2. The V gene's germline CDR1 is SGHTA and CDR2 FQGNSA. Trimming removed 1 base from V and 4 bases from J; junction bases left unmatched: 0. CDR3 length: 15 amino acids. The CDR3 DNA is TGTGCCAGCAGCTTAGGACTAGCGGGATACAATGAGCAGTTCTTC. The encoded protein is CASSLGLAGYNEQFF. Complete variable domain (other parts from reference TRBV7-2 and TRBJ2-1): GAGVSQSPSNKVTEKGKDVELRCDPISGHTALYWYRQSLGQGLEFLIYFQGNSAPDKSGLPSDRFSAERTGGSVSTLTIQRTQQEDSAVYLCASSLGLAGYNEQFFGPGTRLTVL.

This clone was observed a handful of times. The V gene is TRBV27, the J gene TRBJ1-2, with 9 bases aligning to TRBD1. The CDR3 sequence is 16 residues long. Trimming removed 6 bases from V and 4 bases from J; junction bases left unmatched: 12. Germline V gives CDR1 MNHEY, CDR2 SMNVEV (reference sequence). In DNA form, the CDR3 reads TGTGCCAGCAGCTCTGCCAAGACAGGGGGTTTCTATGGCTACACCTTC. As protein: CASSSAKTGGFYGYTF.

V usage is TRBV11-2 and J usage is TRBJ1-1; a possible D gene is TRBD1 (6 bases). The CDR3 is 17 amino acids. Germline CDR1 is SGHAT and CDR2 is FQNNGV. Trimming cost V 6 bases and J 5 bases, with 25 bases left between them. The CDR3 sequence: CASRPWGRGASETEAFF. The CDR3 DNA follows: TGTGCCAGCAGGCCATGGGGTCGGGGGGCCTCGGAGACTGAAGCTTTCTTT.

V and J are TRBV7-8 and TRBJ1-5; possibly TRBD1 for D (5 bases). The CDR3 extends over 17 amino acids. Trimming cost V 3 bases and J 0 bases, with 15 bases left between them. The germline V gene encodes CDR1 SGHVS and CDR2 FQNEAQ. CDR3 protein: CASSLTDKGYSNQPQHF. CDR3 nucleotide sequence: TGTGCCAGCAGCTTGACAGACAAAGGTTATAGCAATCAGCCCCAGCATTTT. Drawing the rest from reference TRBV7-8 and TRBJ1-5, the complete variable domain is GAGVSQSPRYKVAKRGQDVALRCDPISGHVSLFWYQQALGQGPEFLTYFQNEAQLDKSGLPSDRFFAERPEGSVSTLKIQRTQQEDSAVYLCASSLTDKGYSNQPQHFGDGTRLSIL.

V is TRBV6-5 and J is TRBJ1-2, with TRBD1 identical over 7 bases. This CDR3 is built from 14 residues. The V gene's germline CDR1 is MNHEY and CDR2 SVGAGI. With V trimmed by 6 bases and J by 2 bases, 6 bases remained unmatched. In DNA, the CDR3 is TGTGCCAGCAGCCGCGGGACAGCGAACTATGGCTACACCTTC. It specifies CASSRGTANYGYTF.

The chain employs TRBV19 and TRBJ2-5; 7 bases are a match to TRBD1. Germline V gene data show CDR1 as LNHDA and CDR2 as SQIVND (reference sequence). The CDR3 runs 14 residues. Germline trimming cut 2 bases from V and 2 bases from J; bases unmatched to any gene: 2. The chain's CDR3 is CASSIRGRQETQYF. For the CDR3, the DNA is TGTGCCAGTAGTATAAGGGGGCGGCAAGAGACCCAGTACTTC. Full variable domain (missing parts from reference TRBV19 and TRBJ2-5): DGGITQSPKYLFRKEGQNVTLSCEQNLNHDAMYWYRQDPGQGLRLIYYSQIVNDFQKGDIAEGYSVSREKKESFPLTVTSAQKNPTAFYLCASSIRGRQETQYFGPGTRLLVL.

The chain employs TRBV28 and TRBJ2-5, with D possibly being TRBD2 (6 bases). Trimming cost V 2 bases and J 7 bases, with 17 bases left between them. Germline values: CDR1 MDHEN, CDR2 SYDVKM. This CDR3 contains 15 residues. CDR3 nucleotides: TGTGCCAGCAGTTTAGTGGAACTGTCCGGGGGGACCCAGTACTTC. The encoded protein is CASSLVELSGGTQYF.

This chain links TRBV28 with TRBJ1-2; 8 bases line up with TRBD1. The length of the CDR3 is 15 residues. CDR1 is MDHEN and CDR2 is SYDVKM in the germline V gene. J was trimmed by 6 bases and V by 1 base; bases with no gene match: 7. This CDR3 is CASSLSMTGEDGYTF. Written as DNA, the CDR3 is TGTGCCAGCAGTTTATCGATGACAGGGGAGGATGGCTACACCTTC.

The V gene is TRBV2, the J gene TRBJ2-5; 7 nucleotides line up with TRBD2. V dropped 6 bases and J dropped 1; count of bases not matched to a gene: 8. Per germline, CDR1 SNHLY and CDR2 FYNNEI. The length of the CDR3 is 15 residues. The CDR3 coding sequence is TGTGCCAGCAGCCCCACCGGGACTATCCAAGAGACCCAGTACTTC. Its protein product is CASSPTGTIQETQYF.

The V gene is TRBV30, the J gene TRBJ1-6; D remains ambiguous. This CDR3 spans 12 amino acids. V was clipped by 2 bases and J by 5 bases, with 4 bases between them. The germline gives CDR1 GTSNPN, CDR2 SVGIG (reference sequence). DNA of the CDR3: TGTGCCTGGAGTCAAAATAATTCACCCCTCCACTTT. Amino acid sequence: CAWSQNNSPLHF.

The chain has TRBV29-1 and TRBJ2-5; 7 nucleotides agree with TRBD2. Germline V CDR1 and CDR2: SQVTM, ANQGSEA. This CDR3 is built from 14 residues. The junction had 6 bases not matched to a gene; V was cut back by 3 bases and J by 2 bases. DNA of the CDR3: TGCAGCGTTGAGGGGGGGAAGTTTCAAGAGACCCAGTACTTC. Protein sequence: CSVEGGKFQETQYF.

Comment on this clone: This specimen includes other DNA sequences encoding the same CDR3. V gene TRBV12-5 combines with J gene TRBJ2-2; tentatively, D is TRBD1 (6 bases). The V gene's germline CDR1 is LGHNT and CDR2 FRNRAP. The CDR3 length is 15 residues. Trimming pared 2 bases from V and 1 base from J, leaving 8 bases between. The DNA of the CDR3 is TGTGCTAGTGGTTTGTCGACAGGGAACACCGGGGAGCTGTTTTTT. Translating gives CASGLSTGNTGELFF.

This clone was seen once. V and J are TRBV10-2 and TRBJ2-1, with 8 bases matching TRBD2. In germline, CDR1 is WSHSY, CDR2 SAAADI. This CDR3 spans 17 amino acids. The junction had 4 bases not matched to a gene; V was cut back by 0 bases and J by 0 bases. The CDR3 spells CASSESQRGHSYNEQFF. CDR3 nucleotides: TGCGCCAGCAGTGAGTCGCAGCGGGGGCACTCCTACAATGAGCAGTTCTTC.

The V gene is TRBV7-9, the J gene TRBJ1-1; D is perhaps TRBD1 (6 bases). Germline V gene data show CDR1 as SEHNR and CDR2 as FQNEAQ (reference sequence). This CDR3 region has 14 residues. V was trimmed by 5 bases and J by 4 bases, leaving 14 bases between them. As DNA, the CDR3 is TGTGCCAGCAGCCTGGACAGCTTATCCACTGAAGCTTTCTTT. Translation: CASSLDSLSTEAFF.

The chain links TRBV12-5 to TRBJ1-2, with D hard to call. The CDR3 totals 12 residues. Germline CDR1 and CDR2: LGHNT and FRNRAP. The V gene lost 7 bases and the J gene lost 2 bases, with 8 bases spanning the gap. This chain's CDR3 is CASAASNYGYTF. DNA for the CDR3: TGTGCTAGTGCCGCGTCCAACTATGGCTACACCTTC.

The CDR3 nucleotides read TGTGCCAGCAGTTACCCTTCGAGTACGAACACTGAAGCTTTCTTT. Its translation is CASSYPSSTNTEAFF. This rearrangement joins TRBV6-6 to TRBJ1-1; no firm D call. This CDR3 comprises 15 residues. Germline values: CDR1 MNHNY, CDR2 SVGAGI (reference sequence). Trimming pared 2 bases from V and 1 base from J, leaving 11 bases between.

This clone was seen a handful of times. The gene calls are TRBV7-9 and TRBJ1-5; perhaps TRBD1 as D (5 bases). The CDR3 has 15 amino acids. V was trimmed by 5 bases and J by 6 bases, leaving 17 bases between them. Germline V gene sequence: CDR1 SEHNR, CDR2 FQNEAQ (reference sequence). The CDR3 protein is CASSPSGGQGQPQHF. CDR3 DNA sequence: TGTGCCAGCAGCCCCTCCGGGGGTCAGGGTCAGCCCCAGCATTTT.

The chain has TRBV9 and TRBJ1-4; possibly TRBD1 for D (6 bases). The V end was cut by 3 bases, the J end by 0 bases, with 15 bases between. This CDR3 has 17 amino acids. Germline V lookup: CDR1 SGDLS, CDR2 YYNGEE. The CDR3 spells CASSERTETATNEKLFF. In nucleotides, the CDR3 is TGTGCCAGCAGCGAAAGGACAGAAACTGCAACTAATGAAAAACTGTTTTTT.

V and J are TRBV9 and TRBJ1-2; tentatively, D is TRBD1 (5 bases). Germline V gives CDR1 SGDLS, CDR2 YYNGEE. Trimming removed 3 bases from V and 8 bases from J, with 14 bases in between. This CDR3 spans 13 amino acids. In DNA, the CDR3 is TGTGCCAGCAGCGAACAGGCCCTGGGGGGCTACACCTTC. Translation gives CASSEQALGGYTF.

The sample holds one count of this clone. CDR3 DNA: TGTGCCAGCAGTGACGGGGGGTGGAACACTGAAGCTTTCTTT. It yields the protein CASSDGGWNTEAFF. This chain joins TRBV2 and TRBJ1-1; D possibly corresponds to TRBD1 (5 bases). Trimming removed 3 bases at V and 1 base at J, with 9 bases between. There are 14 residues in the CDR3. Germline V gene lookup returns CDR1 SNHLY and CDR2 FYNNEI.